The following is a TCR beta chain sequence with its context. This specimen comes from a study of blood T cell repertoires in COVID-19. V gave up 5 bases and J gave up 5 bases; unmatched junction bases: 10. The CDR3 loop spans 16 amino acids. Germline CDR1 and CDR2: ENHRY and SYGVKD. Data came from immunoSEQ multiplex PCR; TCRdb stores just in-frame clones and leaves some out. The sample includes 250,000 to 300,000 clones, 88% of them seen just once. This clonotype was sampled from a woman aged 40 to 50 who had recovered from COVID-19. The V gene is TRBV10-3, the J gene TRBJ2-3; TRBD2 aligns across 10 bases. Sequencing used peripheral blood. The CDR3 is CAISTKAGGPGDTQYF. The DNA for the CDR3 is TGTGCCATCAGTACCAAAGCGGGAGGGCCCGGAGATACGCAGTATTTT.